This is a list of T cell receptor beta chains from one sample in a study of cytomegalovirus exposure and HLA in healthy donors. Measured with immunoSEQ multiplex PCR; TCRdb has only the in-frame clones, and not every one. The sample has about 60,000 clones, about 73% seen once. The specimen sequenced was PBMCs. The origin of the receptors is a woman aged 55-70 years in good health and CMV-seropositive. The CDR3 runs from the conserved cysteine through the conserved F or W. A D gene is named only where the DNA matches it firmly. Clone size is stated in some rows and not others, as once, few, many or a class when expanded.

d_gene	abundance	v_gene	j_gene	CDR3aa	CDR3nt
TRBD2	.	TRBV27	TRBJ2-7	CASRPSGGDEQYF	TGTGCCAGCAGACCGTCGGGGGGTGACGAGCAGTACTTC
.	.	TRBV4-3	TRBJ1-1	CASSQVNQVLAEAFF	TGCGCCAGCAGCCAAGTGAATCAGGTTCTTGCTGAAGCTTTCTTT
TRBD1	.	TRBV4-1	TRBJ2-4	CASSGETGAKNIQYF	TGCGCCAGCAGCGGCGAGACAGGGGCCAAAAACATTCAGTACTTC
.	.	TRBV6-1	TRBJ2-1	CASSEAGNGVEQFF	TGTGCCAGCAGTGAAGCGGGGAACGGGGTTGAGCAGTTCTTC
TRBD1	few	TRBV6-5	TRBJ2-5	CASSYWGQGGETQYF	TGTGCCAGCAGTTACTGGGGACAGGGGGGCGAGACCCAGTACTTC
.	.	TRBV9	TRBJ1-6	CASSLRGGPTYNSPLHF	TGTGCCAGCAGCCTGCGGGGGGGCCCCACCTATAATTCACCCCTCCACTTT
.	.	TRBV19	TRBJ2-7	CASRQQGPGGVEQYF	TGTGCCAGTAGGCAACAGGGCCCTGGGGGGGTCGAGCAGTACTTC
TRBD1	.	TRBV5-4	TRBJ1-1	CASSTNRGGNTEAFF	TGTGCCAGCAGCACTAACAGGGGGGGGAACACTGAAGCTTTCTTT
.	few	TRBV28	TRBJ2-1	CASSPPVREQFF	TGTGCCAGCAGTCCCCCCGTGAGGGAGCAGTTCTTC
TRBD1	.	TRBV6-6	TRBJ1-2	CASSTRDREVYGYTF	TGTGCCAGCAGTACCCGGGACAGGGAGGTCTATGGCTACACCTTC
.	once	TRBV5-4	TRBJ1-6	CASSLDGGAAKPLHF	TGTGCCAGCAGCTTGGACGGCGGCGCGGCGAAGCCCCTCCACTTT
TRBD1	few	TRBV6-1	TRBJ1-1	CASSEGWDRLNTEAFF	TGTGCCAGCAGTGAAGGATGGGACAGACTGAACACTGAAGCTTTCTTT
TRBD1	.	TRBV4-3	TRBJ2-7	CASSRNRGLIYEQYF	TGCGCCAGCAGCCGCAACAGGGGGCTTATCTACGAGCAGTACTTC
TRBD2	.	TRBV4-1	TRBJ2-1	CASSQRAGGDNEQFF	TGCGCCAGCAGCCAACGCGCGGGGGGGGACAATGAGCAGTTCTTC
.	.	TRBV11-2	TRBJ2-7	CASSFNRDGEQYF	TGTGCCAGCAGTTTTAACAGGGACGGCGAGCAGTACTTC
.	.	TRBV19	TRBJ1-4	CASSGGYPNEKLFF	TGTGCCAGTAGTGGGGGGTACCCAAATGAAAAACTGTTTTTT
TRBD1	.	TRBV5-1	TRBJ2-7	CASSFGTGGPYEQYF	TGCGCCAGCAGCTTCGGGACAGGGGGTCCCTACGAGCAGTACTTC
TRBD1	.	TRBV9	TRBJ1-1	CASSVGPGGNTEAFF	TGTGCCAGCAGCGTAGGCCCAGGGGGGAACACTGAAGCTTTCTTT
.	.	TRBV10-1	TRBJ2-7	CASSPQTESSYEQCF	TGCGCCAGCAGTCCACAGACAGAGAGCTCCTACGAGCAGTGCTTC
TRBD1	.	TRBV29-1	TRBJ1-1	CSVAQGAVNTEAFF	TGCAGCGTTGCGCAGGGGGCCGTGAACACTGAAGCTTTCTTT
TRBD1	.	TRBV7-8	TRBJ2-7	CASSRPGQGYEQYF	TGTGCCAGCAGCCGACCCGGACAGGGCTACGAGCAGTACTTC
.	.	TRBV7-6	TRBJ2-7	CASSLVGGVDEQYF	TGTGCCAGCAGCTTAGTGGGAGGAGTTGACGAGCAGTACTTC
TRBD1	.	TRBV7-2	TRBJ2-5	CASSLVSGGQETQYF	TGTGCCAGCAGCTTAGTCTCAGGGGGACAAGAGACCCAGTACTTC
.	.	TRBV10-3	TRBJ2-7	CAISPGPQGYEQYF	TGTGCCATCAGCCCGGGCCCGCAGGGCTACGAGCAGTACTTC
TRBD2	.	TRBV27	TRBJ2-1	CASKAGGYNEQFF	TGTGCCAGCAAGGCGGGGGGATACAATGAGCAGTTCTTC
TRBD1	.	TRBV5-4	TRBJ2-1	CASSSKTLQGPEQFF	TGTGCCAGCAGCTCGAAAACGCTACAGGGGCCTGAGCAGTTCTTC
.	once	TRBV9	TRBJ1-3	CASSLQATSGNTIYF	TGTGCCAGCAGCCTACAGGCCACCTCTGGAAACACCATATATTTT
.	.	TRBV5-5	TRBJ1-6	CASSGTFSSYNSPLHF	TGTGCCAGCAGCGGGACTTTTAGCTCCTATAATTCACCCCTCCACTTT
.	once	TRBV7-3	TRBJ1-2	CASRIPVVGGDYGYTF	TGTGCCAGCAGGATCCCCGTCGTCGGTGGTGACTATGGCTACACCTTC
.	.	TRBV7-9	TRBJ1-6	CSSSSTAYNSPLHF	TGTTCCAGCAGCTCCACAGCTTATAATTCACCCCTCCACTTT
.	.	TRBV4-3	TRBJ2-7	CASSHDTTSYEQYF	TGCGCCAGCAGCCATGACACGACGTCCTACGAGCAGTACTTC
.	.	TRBV7-2	TRBJ2-1	CASSLSRYNEQFF	TGTGCCAGCAGCTTAAGCCGATACAATGAGCAGTTCTTC
TRBD1	.	TRBV15	TRBJ2-3	CATSRDQGQVTDTQYF	TGTGCCACCAGCAGGGATCAGGGACAGGTCACAGATACGCAGTATTTT
.	.	TRBV27	TRBJ1-4	CTSSPGRARSEKLFF	TGTACCAGCAGCCCTGGGAGGGCCAGAAGTGAAAAACTGTTTTTT
.	.	TRBV30	TRBJ1-1	CAYRVTTHTEAFF	TGTGCTTACAGGGTAACAACGCACACTGAAGCTTTCTTT
TRBD1	.	TRBV9	TRBJ1-2	CASSALGRTGFYSAGYTF	TGTGCCAGCAGCGCTCTCGGGAGGACAGGGTTCTACTCTGCTGGCTACACCTTC
.	.	TRBV29-1	TRBJ1-3	CSVGEGGPGNTIYF	TGCAGCGTTGGGGAGGGGGGACCAGGAAACACCATATATTTT
TRBD1	.	TRBV10-1	TRBJ2-3	CASSGQLQLDTQYF	TGCGCCAGCTCGGGACAGCTACAACTGGATACGCAGTATTTT
.	.	TRBV27	TRBJ1-1	CATRDTLNTEAFF	TGTGCCACCCGGGACACACTGAACACTGAAGCTTTCTTT
.	.	TRBV4-3	TRBJ2-7	CASSQEPGGSYEQYF	TGCGCCAGCAGCCAAGAACCCGGGGGCTCCTACGAGCAGTACTTC
TRBD1	.	TRBV9	TRBJ1-3	CASSVEGEGAPGNTIYF	TGTGCCAGCAGCGTAGAGGGCGAGGGGGCACCGGGAAACACCATATATTTT
.	.	TRBV19	TRBJ1-1	CASSTEGQNTEAFF	TGTGCCAGTAGTACGGAGGGGCAGAACACTGAAGCTTTCTTT